This T cell receptor beta chain appears in the sequencing data of a study of post-analysis software for immune sequencing data. As regards this clonotype: Its antigen remains unidentified.

The CDR3 length is 16 residues. Per the germline V gene, CDR1 is MNHEY and CDR2 is SMNVEV (reference sequence). V lost 3 bases to trimming and J lost 3 bases, with 18 bases between them. Libraries were made from TCR beta cDNA, and they carried unique molecular identifiers. TCRdb analysed the PCR reads with MiXCR anew, one entry per CDR3 protein. The repertoire consists of around 710,000 distinct CDR3 sequences, with around 46% occurring once and the leading ten covering approximately 5%. Study results and caveats: Controls had lower frequencies than patients of 4 or 5 TRBV segments, which included TRBV5-6, TRBV5-1 and TRBV20-1.

The chain couples TRBV27 to TRBJ2-7, with TRBD2 as a possible D gene (5 bases). The source is a girl aged 10-17 years with multiple sclerosis. Sequencing was carried out using blood. CDR3 region: CASSFPGSGPDYEQYF. In nucleotides, the CDR3 is TGTGCCAGCAGTTTCCCGGGGAGCGGACCTGACTACGAGCAGTACTTC.